This TCR beta chain was profiled in a study of blood T cell repertoires in COVID-19 (dated by TCRdb to about 2020). At the level of the whole study: The collaborator samples originated in the United States, Italy and Spain and spanned the acute and convalescent phases of COVID-19. Sample metadata almost always included a de-identified subject ID, COVID-19 status, age in years and sex. Samples came from the ongoing ImmuneRACE study (first 160 participants) plus 1,254 subjects from 6 global collaborators. Subjects who had been exposed to COVID-19, were actively infected with it, or had recovered from it provided the deeply sampled blood TCRbeta repertoires that made up the dataset. The prospective study material was composed of cDNA or gDNA derived from T cells, B-cell-depleted T cells, or PBMCs. A freely available public database, intended as a resource for researchers studying the immune response to SARS-CoV-2, is where the repertoires were released. HLA class I and class II types, where available, came from metadata supplied by the sample provider rather than from assay-based typing.

TCRbeta CDR3 regions were amplified from genomic DNA by means of the immunoSEQ Assay, a bias-controlled multiplex PCR. The study's processing was this. Nucleated cell counts per sample were estimated from amplification of reference gene primers within the assay. To quantify the absolute abundance of each unique TCRbeta CDR3 rearrangement, sequence reads were collapsed and filtered. For each sample, productive Simpson clonality was calculated by taking the square root of Simpson's diversity index across productive rearrangements. TCRdb took over this immuneACCESS table, retaining in-frame rearrangements with V and J assigned. Such tables are incomplete; in checked studies, under half of the missing clones stem from an unresolved V gene, and the remainder is unexplained. The DNA was the basis for D and trimming; V, J and clone size are from that table. The sample includes some 100,000 clones, with more than 75% observed a single time. Jointly, the top ten make up roughly a sixth of the sample.

Collaborating institutions collected whole blood in K2EDTA tubes following their own protocols. For TCRbeta analysis, collaborators shipped samples as frozen whole blood, isolated PBMCs, or DNA extracted from either of those sample types. This clone was seen only once. The antigen it recognizes is unknown. Per-base qualities were not stored, and no clone one base away is much larger. Trimming takes 6 bases off V and 1 base off J; junction bases not matched to a gene: 8. The CDR3 has 15 amino acids, counting the end cysteine and phenylalanine. Only the CDR3 part of the read is kept: 45 bases, read in frame from the first base. CDR1 and CDR2, looked up from the germline V gene, are MNHEY and SVGAGI. Points the paper makes about the study in general: How much clinical and demographic metadata was included differed by source and by participant, and the metadata was provided uncurated.

Sequenced: peripheral blood. The receptor was isolated from a human donor in a cohort sampled during active COVID-19. The sequence is built from TRBV6-5 and TRBJ1-2; 7 bases in the middle match TRBD1. The CDR3 corresponds to CASSYGTGVNYGYTF. The DNA sequence is as follows: TGTGCCAGCAGCTACGGAACAGGGGTTAACTATGGCTACACCTTC.